The 27 T cell receptor beta chains presented below share a single source sample, sequenced in a study of OX40 agonist ivuxolimab in advanced cancers. This table comes from immunoSEQ multiplex PCR, and its TCRdb copy is limited to in-frame clones, with some not included. This table has about 42,000 clones, around nine tenths appearing once. The sequences come from CD4+ or CD8+ T cells sorted from blood, collected in a trial of the OX40 agonist ivuxolimab. These receptors all stem from an adult with an advanced solid tumor such as melanoma, head and neck, liver or kidney cancer.

The chain joins TRBV11-2 to TRBJ1-2; no definite D call. This CDR3 has 14 amino acids. Germline V gene data show CDR1 as SGHAT and CDR2 as FQNNGV. V was cut by 3 bases and J by 3 bases, with 11 bases left in between. As DNA, the CDR3 is TGTGCCAGCAGCTTCGAGGCGCGCCACTATGGCTACACCTTC. Protein: CASSFEARHYGYTF. The complete variable domain, with remaining parts taken from reference TRBV11-2 and TRBJ1-2, reads EAGVAQSPRYKIIEKRQSVAFWCNPISGHATLYWYQQILGQGPKLLIQFQNNGVVDDSQLPKDRFSAERLKGVDSTLKIQPAKLEDSAVYLCASSFEARHYGYTFGSGTRLTVV.

Only one count was recorded for this clone. CDR3 nucleotide sequence: TGTGCCAGCAGCCTTGCAGGGTCGGGGACCTACAATGAGCAGTTCTTC. It specifies CASSLAGSGTYNEQFF. The chain carries TRBV7-9 and TRBJ2-1; D might be TRBD1 or TRBD2, each matching 5 bases. The CDR3 consists of 16 residues. Germline V CDR1 and CDR2: SEHNR, FQNEAQ (reference sequence). V dropped 5 bases and J dropped 2 bases, with 16 bases sitting between them. The entire variable domain, with the rest obtained from reference TRBV7-9 and TRBJ2-1, is as follows: DTGVSQNPRHKITKRGQNVTFRCDPISEHNRLYWYRQTLGQGPEFLTYFQNEAQLEKSRLLSDRFSAERPKGSFSTLEIQRTEQGDSAMYLCASSLAGSGTYNEQFFGPGTRLTVL.

V and J are TRBV11-2 and TRBJ2-7, with 7 positions matching TRBD2. This CDR3 region has 16 residues. CDR1 and CDR2 from the germline V gene are SGHAT and FQNNGV. The V and J ends lost 5 bases and 0 bases, in that order; junction bases with no gene match: 10. In nucleotides, the CDR3 is TGTGCCAGCAGCCAGCTAGCGGTAAGGAGCTCCTACGAGCAGTACTTC. Amino acid sequence: CASSQLAVRSSYEQYF.

Turning to this clone: This specimen includes other DNA sequences encoding the same CDR3. The rearrangement links TRBV7-9 to TRBJ2-3; no clear D gene. The CDR3 is 15 amino acids. Germline assignment: CDR1 SEHNR and CDR2 FQNEAQ (reference sequence). V dropped 5 bases and J dropped 0 bases, with 12 bases sitting between them. The CDR3 nucleotides read TGTGCCAGCAGCATAGAGCGAATCAGCACAGATACGCAGTATTTT. Amino acids: CASSIERISTDTQYF.

The rearrangement uses TRBV6-1 and TRBJ1-2, with a possible D match to TRBD1 (5 bases). Trimming pared 2 bases from V and 2 bases from J, leaving 9 bases between. CDR1 and CDR2 from the germline V gene are MNHNS and SASEGT. CDR3 length: 14 residues. The CDR3: CASSEQDINYGYTF. CDR3 nucleotides: TGTGCCAGCAGTGAACAGGACATCAACTATGGCTACACCTTC.

The chain couples TRBV7-2 to TRBJ2-7; D may be TRBD1 (6 bases). CDR1 and CDR2 (germline): SGHTA, FQGNSA. This CDR3 spans 13 amino acids. Trimming pared 8 bases from V and 1 base from J, leaving 12 bases between. The CDR3 spells CASEGVDSYEQYF. The CDR3 bases are TGTGCCAGCGAGGGGGTGGATTCCTACGAGCAGTACTTC.

The V and J genes are TRBV27 and TRBJ2-1; TRBD2 aligns across 7 bases. V was clipped by 4 bases and J by 3 bases; unmatched bases: 6. The germline V gene encodes CDR1 MNHEY and CDR2 SMNVEV (reference sequence). The CDR3 contains 15 residues. The CDR3 DNA reads TGTGCCAGCAGTTGGGGAGGGGTTCACTACAATGAGCAGTTCTTC. As protein: CASSWGGVHYNEQFF.

This chain uses TRBV27 with TRBJ2-1, with 8 bases that match TRBD1. Germline V gene data show CDR1 as MNHEY and CDR2 as SMNVEV (reference sequence). The CDR3 sequence is 15 residues long. With V trimmed by 5 bases and J by 6 bases, 9 bases remained unmatched. Written as DNA, the CDR3 is TGTGCCAGCAGTATCGACAGGGGAAGGGCCAATGAGCAGTTCTTC. Translating it yields CASSIDRGRANEQFF.

Concerning this clone: The junction departs from germline at one end; a sequencing error may be responsible. The chain carries TRBV13 and TRBJ2-2, with a tentative D call TRBD2 (7 bases). CDR3 length equals 15 residues. The germline gives CDR1 PRHDT, CDR2 FYEKMQ (reference sequence). The CDR3 is CASTLGGGATGGLFF. The DNA of the CDR3 is TGTGCCAGCACCCTAGGTGGGGGGGCCACCGGGGGGCTGTTTTTT.

The chain couples TRBV7-9 to TRBJ2-3; tentative D call: TRBD1 (6 bases). With 5 bases removed from V and 8 bases from J, the gap between germline ends came to 23 bases. Germline V CDR1 and CDR2: SEHNR, FQNEAQ (reference sequence). The length of the CDR3 is 16 residues. The CDR3 DNA reads TGTGCCAGCAGCACGCCACAGGGTGATCGGCATAGTACGCAGTATTTT. This codes for CASSTPQGDRHSTQYF. The whole variable domain, filled in from reference TRBV7-9 and TRBJ2-3, reads DTGVSQNPRHKITKRGQNVTFRCDPISEHNRLYWYRQTLGQGPEFLTYFQNEAQLEKSRLLSDRFSAERPKGSFSTLEIQRTEQGDSAMYLCASSTPQGDRHSTQYFGPGTRLTVL.

The rearrangement links TRBV28 to TRBJ2-1; the D is unclear. The CDR3 has 14 residues. In germline, CDR1 is MDHEN, CDR2 SYDVKM. V lost 6 bases to trimming and J lost 5 bases, with 14 bases between them. The CDR3 protein is CASSPGLGNNEQFF. The CDR3 bases are TGTGCCAGCAGCCCCGGGCTGGGGAACAATGAGCAGTTCTTC.

This clone occurred a few times. In nucleotides, the CDR3 is TGTGCCAGCAGCTTCGAAGTAGCGGGAGGGCAGGGGGAGCTGTTTTTT. Residues: CASSFEVAGGQGELFF. This rearrangement joins TRBV7-6 to TRBJ2-2; 11 positions agree with TRBD2. CDR1 is SGHVS, CDR2 FNYEAQ, per germline. With 3 bases clipped from V and 8 bases from J, the junction kept 8 bases outside the gene matches. The CDR3 has 16 amino acids.

This chain uses TRBV6-5 with TRBJ1-3; the D gene is possibly TRBD1 (6 bases). Germline CDR1 is MNHEY and CDR2 is SVGAGI. There are 14 residues in the CDR3. V lost 6 bases and J 1 base, leaving 10 bases between the germline ends. CDR3 in amino acids: CASSLQGSGNTIYF. The CDR3 coding sequence is TGTGCCAGCAGCCTACAGGGATCTGGAAACACCATATATTTT.

This clone is medium-sized (0.01 to 0.1%). The chain combines TRBV27 with TRBJ1-5, with 9 bases lining up with TRBD1. Germline V gene sequence: CDR1 MNHEY, CDR2 SMNVEV (reference sequence). The CDR3 runs 15 residues. The junction had 4 bases not matched to a gene; V was cut back by 1 base and J by 6 bases. The CDR3 spells CASSLWGQGGQPQHF. The CDR3 nucleotides are TGTGCCAGCAGTTTATGGGGACAGGGTGGTCAGCCCCAGCATTTT.

The chain recombines TRBV4-1 with TRBJ2-5, with a tentative D call TRBD1 (6 bases). The CDR3 consists of 13 residues. Trimming removed 3 bases from V and 5 bases from J, with 10 bases in between. Per the germline V gene, CDR1 is MGHRA and CDR2 is YSYEKL. DNA for the CDR3: TGCGCCAGCAGCCAGGCAGGGGATGAGACCCAGTACTTC. This translates into CASSQAGDETQYF.

This rearrangement joins TRBV9 to TRBJ2-5; 9 bases align to TRBD1. This CDR3 is built from 14 residues. Trimming cost V 2 bases and J 5 bases; bases outside gene matches: 4. From germline, CDR1 is SGDLS and CDR2 YYNGEE. CDR3 DNA sequence: TGTGCCAGCAGCGTCGCCGACAGGGGGGAGACCCAGTACTTC. Translating gives CASSVADRGETQYF.

This clone appeared a single time. DNA of the CDR3: TGCGCCAGCAGCCAACTAGAGGGGCGGTATACTGAAGCTTTCTTT. Translating it yields CASSQLEGRYTEAFF. The V call is TRBV4-3, the J call TRBJ1-1; possible D gene TRBD1, 5 bases. The germline V gene has CDR1 LGHNA and CDR2 YSLEER. This CDR3 contains 15 residues. The V and J ends lost 2 bases and 5 bases respectively, with 15 bases between them.

The rearrangement links TRBV27 to TRBJ2-1; a possible D gene is TRBD2 (5 bases). CDR1 and CDR2 (germline): MNHEY, SMNVEV (reference sequence). The CDR3 sequence is 16 residues long. V was trimmed by 6 bases and J by 7 bases, leaving 22 bases between them. The CDR3 spells CASRAPSRRPDNEQFF. The CDR3 coding sequence is TGTGCCAGCAGGGCCCCCTCGCGGAGGCCGGATAATGAGCAGTTCTTC.

The gene calls are TRBV2 and TRBJ1-1, with 7 bases lining up with TRBD1. V dropped 10 bases and J dropped 1; count of bases not matched to a gene: 21. The germline V gene has CDR1 SNHLY and CDR2 FYNNEI. This CDR3 is 18 amino acids long. In DNA form, the CDR3 reads TGTGCCATCTTCTGGAAGGCACAGGGGACAGATTGGAACACTGAAGCTTTCTTT. It specifies CAIFWKAQGTDWNTEAFF.

The rearrangement joins TRBV13 to TRBJ1-6; D is unclear. With 0 bases removed from V and 1 base from J, the gap between germline ends came to 4 bases. Germline assignment: CDR1 PRHDT and CDR2 FYEKMQ (reference sequence). The CDR3 runs 15 residues. This CDR3 reads CASSLGGSYNSPLHF. The CDR3 nucleotides are TGTGCCAGCAGCTTAGGGGGATCCTATAATTCACCCCTCCACTTT.

The chain combines TRBV30 with TRBJ1-4; D might be TRBD1 (6 bases). Germline loops: CDR1 GTSNPN, CDR2 SVGIG (reference sequence). The ends were cut back, 3 bases at V and 13 bases at J, with 36 bases in the middle. The CDR3 has 19 residues. The CDR3 DNA sequence: TGTGCCTGGAGGGCAACCGGGACAACGGCGATAATGAAAAACTCCGGACTGTTTTTT. Translating gives CAWRATGTTAIMKNSGLFF.

This clone has just one count. The chain joins TRBV9 to TRBJ1-2, with 11 positions matching TRBD1. V was pared by 0 bases and J by 1 base, with 11 bases of the junction left unmatched. CDR1 is SGDLS, CDR2 YYNGEE, per germline. This CDR3 is built from 19 residues. The CDR3 protein is CASSVAGWTGGSHNYGYTF. The CDR3 DNA is TGTGCCAGCAGCGTAGCTGGGTGGACAGGGGGCAGTCATAACTATGGCTACACCTTC. Full variable domain (outside the CDR3, taken from reference TRBV9 and TRBJ1-2): DSGVTQTPKHLITATGQRVTLRCSPRSGDLSVYWYQQSLDQGLQFLIQYYNGEERAKGNILERFSAQQFPDLHSELNLSSLELGDSALYFCASSVAGWTGGSHNYGYTFGSGTRLTVV.

This sequence joins TRBV4-1 and TRBJ2-1; 8 bases align to TRBD1. From germline, CDR1 is MGHRA and CDR2 YSYEKL. This CDR3 has 16 amino acids. V trimming: 0 bases; J trimming: 9 bases; junction bases outside the gene matches: 10. The CDR3, as DNA: TGCGCCAGCAGCCAAGATGTGGCAGGGGGCTCGGGTGAGCAGTTCTTC. Protein product: CASSQDVAGGSGEQFF.

This chain links TRBV4-1 with TRBJ1-2, with 7 bases lining up with TRBD1. Germline-derived CDR1 and CDR2 are MGHRA and YSYEKL. V lost 0 bases and J lost 1; bases outside the gene matches: 2. This CDR3 has 15 residues. The CDR3 here is CASSQEQGYNYGYTF. CDR3 DNA: TGCGCCAGCAGCCAAGAACAGGGGTATAACTATGGCTACACCTTC.

The chain employs TRBV19 and TRBJ2-7; D perhaps matches TRBD2 (6 bases). The CDR3 sequence is 14 residues long. V was clipped by 5 bases and J by 0 bases, with 11 bases between them. The germline CDR1 and CDR2 sequences are LNHDA and SQIVND (reference sequence). The CDR3 bases are TGTGCCAGTAGTTCGGGACTTCACTCCTACGAGCAGTACTTC. This translates into CASSSGLHSYEQYF. The whole variable domain, remainder taken from reference TRBV19 and TRBJ2-7, is DGGITQSPKYLFRKEGQNVTLSCEQNLNHDAMYWYRQDPGQGLRLIYYSQIVNDFQKGDIAEGYSVSREKKESFPLTVTSAQKNPTAFYLCASSSGLHSYEQYFGPGTRLTVT.

This chain uses TRBV2 with TRBJ1-6; 8 bases line up with TRBD1. This CDR3 is 14 amino acids long. With V trimmed by 6 bases and J by 6 bases, 4 bases remained unmatched. Germline lookup yields CDR1 SNHLY and CDR2 FYNNEI. CDR3 residues: CASSSGQGNSPLHF. CDR3 sequence (DNA): TGTGCCAGCAGCTCTGGACAGGGTAATTCACCCCTCCACTTT. Based on the CDR3 plus reference TRBV2 and TRBJ1-6, the full variable domain is EPEVTQTPSHQVTQMGQEVILRCVPISNHLYFYWYRQILGQKVEFLVSFYNNEISEKSEIFDDQFSVERPDGSNFTLKIRSTKLEDSAMYFCASSSGQGNSPLHFGNGTRLTVT.

The chain recombines TRBV5-1 with TRBJ2-5, with TRBD1 matching 12 bases. V was clipped by 4 bases and J by 5 bases; unmatched bases: 6. The CDR3 contains 15 residues. Germline assignment: CDR1 SGHRS and CDR2 YFSETQ. The CDR3 coding sequence is TGCGCCAGCAGCCGGGACAGGGGGCGAGGGGAGACCCAGTACTTC. Residues: CASSRDRGRGETQYF.